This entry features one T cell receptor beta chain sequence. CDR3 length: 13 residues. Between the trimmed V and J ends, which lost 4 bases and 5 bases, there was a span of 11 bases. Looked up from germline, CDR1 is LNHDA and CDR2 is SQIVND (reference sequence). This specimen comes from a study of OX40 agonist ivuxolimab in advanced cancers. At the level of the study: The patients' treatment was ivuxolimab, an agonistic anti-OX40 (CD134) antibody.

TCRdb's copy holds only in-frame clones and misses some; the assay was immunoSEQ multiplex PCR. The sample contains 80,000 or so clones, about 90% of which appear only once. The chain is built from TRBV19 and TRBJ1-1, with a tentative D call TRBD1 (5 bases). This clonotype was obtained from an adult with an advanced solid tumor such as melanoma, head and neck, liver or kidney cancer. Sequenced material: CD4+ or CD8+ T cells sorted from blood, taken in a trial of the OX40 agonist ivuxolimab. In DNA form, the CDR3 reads TGTGCCAGTAGTAGACAGTTGAGGACTGAAGCTTTCTTT. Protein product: CASSRQLRTEAFF.